One sample yielded the 21 T cell receptor beta chains listed below, sequenced in a study of identical twins' blood T cells. One entry per CDR3 protein results from TCRdb running MiXCR on the 5' RACE reads. The table has 350,000 to 400,000 distinct CDR3 sequences, 25% to 35% seen once. Sequences were obtained from PBMCs. The receptors derive from a woman aged 18-49 years in good health.

This clonotype showed up just a few times. The chain recombines TRBV2 with TRBJ1-1; tentatively, D is TRBD1 (6 bases). The V gene lost 7 bases and the J gene lost 0 bases, with 24 bases spanning the gap. CDR1 and CDR2 (germline): SNHLY, FYNNEI. This CDR3 region has 18 residues. The CDR3 sequence: CASTAGRGRRRMNTEAFF. CDR3 in DNA: TGTGCCAGCACTGCCGGCAGGGGTCGGCGACGGATGAACACTGAAGCTTTCTTT.

This clonotype came up a few times. This chain uses TRBV6-5 with TRBJ1-6; D is unclear. V lost 6 bases, J lost 7 bases, and 10 bases lay in between. The germline CDR1 and CDR2 sequences are MNHEY and SVGAGI. The CDR3 consists of 13 residues. The CDR3 protein is CASRSHANSPLHF. The DNA for the CDR3 is TGTGCCAGCAGAAGCCACGCCAATTCACCCCTCCACTTT.

The chain couples TRBV12-3 or TRBV12-4 to TRBJ1-5; D may be TRBD1 (6 bases). The CDR3 consists of 14 residues. Trimming left V 0 bases short and J 5 bases short, with 8 bases between. Written as DNA, the CDR3 is TGTGCCAGCAGTTTAGCGCAGGGGCATCAGCCCCAGCATTTT. Protein product: CASSLAQGHQPQHF.

The chain is built from TRBV19 and TRBJ1-3, with no clear D. The CDR3 is 16 amino acids. With 4 bases removed from V and 6 bases from J, the gap between germline ends came to 19 bases. Germline V gene data show CDR1 as LNHDA and CDR2 as SQIVND (reference sequence). Here the CDR3 DNA reads TGTGCCAGTAGTACTTCATCCCCTACGACACTAAACACCATATATTTT. It codes for CASSTSSPTTLNTIYF.

This clonotype occurred a few times. J is TRBJ2-7 and V is TRBV7-2; D not resolved. The CDR3 consists of 13 residues. Looked up from germline, CDR1 is SGHTA and CDR2 is FQGNSA. V lost 5 bases and J lost 3, with 11 bases in between. The CDR3 spells CASSLLNIYEQYF. As DNA, the CDR3 is TGTGCCAGCAGCCTCCTCAACATCTACGAGCAGTACTTC. Complete variable domain (other parts from reference TRBV7-2 and TRBJ2-7): GAGVSQSPSNKVTEKGKDVELRCDPISGHTALYWYRQSLGQGLEFLIYFQGNSAPDKSGLPSDRFSAERTGGSVSTLTIQRTQQEDSAVYLCASSLLNIYEQYFGPGTRLTVT.

The rearrangement joins TRBV5-1 to TRBJ2-1; no reliable D call. CDR1 is SGHRS, CDR2 YFSETQ, per germline. Trimming pared 1 base from V and 6 bases from J, leaving 8 bases between. The length of the CDR3 is 13 residues. As DNA, the CDR3 is TGCGCCAGCAGCTTGCTAGTAGCCAATGAGCAGTTCTTC. It encodes CASSLLVANEQFF.

This clonotype was seen only once. The V call is TRBV20-1, the J call TRBJ2-7, with TRBD2 as a possible D gene (6 bases). Deletions cut 3 bases from V and 0 bases from J, with 12 bases between. Per the germline V gene, CDR1 is DFQATT and CDR2 is SNEGSKA (reference sequence). The CDR3 sequence is 14 residues long. CDR3 sequence: CSARRSGSSYEQYF. CDR3 nucleotides: TGCAGTGCTAGGCGTAGCGGAAGCTCCTACGAGCAGTACTTC.

The table lists this clonotype with a few counts. The chain has TRBV27 and TRBJ1-2, with no clear D. Between the trimmed V and J ends, which lost 7 bases and 8 bases, there was a span of 11 bases. The germline CDR1 and CDR2 sequences are MNHEY and SMNVEV (reference sequence). The CDR3 covers 11 residues. CDR3 sequence reads: CASTSKGGYTF. The CDR3 region has the DNA TGTGCCAGCACCTCTAAGGGAGGCTACACCTTC.

V and J are TRBV20-1 and TRBJ1-2; the D gene is possibly TRBD1 (5 bases). The CDR3 has 15 residues. Trimming removed 3 bases at V and 8 bases at J, with 22 bases between. Per germline, CDR1 DFQATT and CDR2 SNEGSKA (reference sequence). Here the CDR3 reads CSASNTGLGASGYTF. DNA for the CDR3: TGCAGTGCTAGCAATACGGGGCTTGGGGCCTCCGGCTACACCTTC.

This clonotype was recorded at least ten times. This chain connects TRBV7-9 to TRBJ1-1; D call uncertain. The CDR3 spans 14 residues. CDR1 and CDR2 (germline): SEHNR, FQNEAQ (reference sequence). Trimming shortened V by 1 base and J by 4 bases, and 10 bases separated the two germline ends. CDR3 coding DNA: TGTGCCAGCAGCTTAGTTGGCTGGGGCACTGAAGCTTTCTTT. Protein product: CASSLVGWGTEAFF.

The V call is TRBV5-5, the J call TRBJ1-3; D might be TRBD1 (5 bases). The germline V gene has CDR1 SGHKS and CDR2 YYEKEE (reference sequence). V gave up 1 base and J gave up 0 bases, with 8 bases separating them. This CDR3 is built from 15 residues. The CDR3 protein is CASSLFGGSGNTIYF. The CDR3 nucleotides read TGTGCCAGCAGCTTGTTTGGGGGCTCTGGAAACACCATATATTTT.

In the case of this clonotype: One end of the junction fails to match germline, which may point to a read error. The chain is built from TRBV7-8 and TRBJ1-1, with D uncertain. CDR3 size: 13 residues. Germline CDR1 SGHVS, CDR2 FQNEAQ. Here the CDR3 DNA reads TGCGCCAGCAGCAGAAGTGGGAACACTGAAGCTTTCTTT. This sequence encodes CASSRSGNTEAFF.

This rearrangement joins TRBV24-1 to TRBJ2-1; D gene unclear. The CDR3 is 12 amino acids. The V gene lost 7 bases and the J gene lost 7 bases, with 10 bases spanning the gap. CDR1 KGHDR and CDR2 SFDVKD come from the germline V gene. CDR3 in DNA: TGTGCCACCAGCCTCTATGGGAATGAGCAGTTCTTC. Protein: CATSLYGNEQFF.

This chain links TRBV7-9 with TRBJ2-7; D unclear. The V and J ends lost 2 bases and 4 bases respectively, with 6 bases between them. Germline V lookup: CDR1 SEHNR, CDR2 FQNEAQ (reference sequence). This CDR3 has 12 residues. CDR3 DNA: TGTGCCAGCAGCTTATCAGAATACGAGCAGTACTTC. Its translation: CASSLSEYEQYF.

On this clonotype itself: Sequence at one end of the junction differs from germline and may be a read error. The chain couples TRBV29-1 to TRBJ1-2; 7 bases align to TRBD1. The germline gives CDR1 SQVTM, CDR2 ANQGSEA. CDR3 length: 13 amino acids. The CDR3 region is CGVEGGTAYGYTF. CDR3 bases: TGCGGCGTTGAAGGCGGGACAGCATATGGCTACACCTTC.

J is TRBJ1-5 and V is TRBV7-2; no firm D call. Germline CDR1 is SGHTA and CDR2 is FQGNSA. The CDR3 covers 14 residues. V was trimmed by 5 bases and J by 7 bases, leaving 15 bases between them. CDR3 residues: CASSPSSSEQPQHF. CDR3 coding DNA: TGTGCCAGCAGCCCCTCTAGTTCCGAACAGCCCCAGCATTTT. Full variable domain (rest looked up from reference TRBV7-2 and TRBJ1-5): GAGVSQSPSNKVTEKGKDVELRCDPISGHTALYWYRQSLGQGLEFLIYFQGNSAPDKSGLPSDRFSAERTGGSVSTLTIQRTQQEDSAVYLCASSPSSSEQPQHFGDGTRLSIL.

The rearrangement uses TRBV5-1 and TRBJ2-1; 8 positions match TRBD2. Per germline, CDR1 SGHRS and CDR2 YFSETQ. V gave up 7 bases and J gave up 3 bases; unmatched junction bases: 12. The CDR3 totals 16 residues. The CDR3 loop reads CASHESAGAVYNEQFF. As DNA, the CDR3 is TGCGCCAGCCATGAATCAGCGGGAGCGGTCTACAATGAGCAGTTCTTC. The variable domain in full, completed from reference TRBV5-1 and TRBJ2-1, reads KAGVTQTPRYLIKTRGQQVTLSCSPISGHRSVSWYQQTPGQGLQFLFEYFSETQRNKGNFPGRFSGRQFSNSRSEMNVSTLELGDSALYLCASHESAGAVYNEQFFGPGTRLTVL.

This clonotype was picked up a small number of times. V is TRBV6-2 or TRBV6-3 and J is TRBJ2-1, with TRBD2 matching 7 bases. The CDR3 sequence is 15 residues long. From germline, CDR1 is MNHEY and CDR2 SVGEGT. V lost 0 bases and J lost 9; bases outside the gene matches: 8. CDR3 in DNA: TGTGCCAGCAGTTACTCCGGCGGGAGATGGGGTGAGCAGTTCTTC. Amino acid sequence: CASSYSGGRWGEQFF.

With respect to this clonotype: An end of the junction does not agree with germline; a read error may underlie this. The V gene is TRBV13, the J gene TRBJ1-1, with D perhaps TRBD1 (5 bases). The germline CDR1 and CDR2 sequences are PRHDT and FYEKMQ (reference sequence). This CDR3 has 12 amino acids. The CDR3 is CASSLQDTEASF. The CDR3 DNA sequence: TGTGCCAGCAGCTTACAGGACACTGAAGCTTCCTTT.

The rearrangement links TRBV10-3 to TRBJ2-3; D is perhaps TRBD1 (7 bases). Germline assignment: CDR1 ENHRY and CDR2 SYGVKD. The CDR3 spans 16 residues. V was trimmed by 3 bases and J by 2 bases, leaving 15 bases between them. The CDR3 here is CAISDWGDRPTDTQYF. CDR3 DNA: TGTGCCATCAGTGATTGGGGGGACAGACCCACAGATACGCAGTATTTT.

There are a few counts of this clonotype. This chain uses TRBV18 with TRBJ2-1; D not certain. Trimming took 0 bases from V and 0 from J, leaving 3 bases between them. The CDR3 covers 14 residues. Germline CDR1 is KGHSH and CDR2 is LQKENI. DNA of the CDR3: TGTGCCAGCTCACCACCTATCTCCTACAATGAGCAGTTCTTC. Translation gives CASSPPISYNEQFF.